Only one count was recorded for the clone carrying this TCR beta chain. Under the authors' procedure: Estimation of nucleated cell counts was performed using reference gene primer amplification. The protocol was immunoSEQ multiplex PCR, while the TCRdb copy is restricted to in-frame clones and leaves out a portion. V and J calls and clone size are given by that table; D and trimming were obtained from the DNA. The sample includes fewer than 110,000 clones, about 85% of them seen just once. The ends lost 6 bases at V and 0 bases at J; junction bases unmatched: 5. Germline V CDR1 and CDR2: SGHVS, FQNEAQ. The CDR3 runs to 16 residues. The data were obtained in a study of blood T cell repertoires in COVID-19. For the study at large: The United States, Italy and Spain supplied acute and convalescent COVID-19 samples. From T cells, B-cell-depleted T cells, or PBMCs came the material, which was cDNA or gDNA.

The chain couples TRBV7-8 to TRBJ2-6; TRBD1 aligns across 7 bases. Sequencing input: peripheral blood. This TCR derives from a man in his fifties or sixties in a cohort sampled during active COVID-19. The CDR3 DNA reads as TGTGCCAGCAGGCCGGGACAGATCTCTGGGGCCAACGTCCTGACTTTC. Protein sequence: CASRPGQISGANVLTF. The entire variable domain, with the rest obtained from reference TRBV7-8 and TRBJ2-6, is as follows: GAGVSQSPRYKVAKRGQDVALRCDPISGHVSLFWYQQALGQGPEFLTYFQNEAQLDKSGLPSDRFFAERPEGSVSTLKIQRTQQEDSAVYLCASRPGQISGANVLTFGAGSRLTVL.